The 15 T cell receptor beta chains presented below share a single source sample, sequenced in a study of shared clonotypes between healthy human individuals. Sequencing was performed with immunoSEQ multiplex PCR; in TCRdb, only in-frame clones are kept and a portion is missing. The sample has over 95,000 clones; under 70% are singletons. The source material was memory CD8+ T cells sorted from blood. This sample's subset: CD45RO+ cells pooled with CCR7-negative TemRA cells. The receptors originated from a woman in her 30s in good health.

The gene calls are TRBV10-3 and TRBJ2-7, with 11 bases aligning to TRBD2. J lost 4 bases, V lost 10 bases, and 21 bases had no gene match. Germline loops: CDR1 ENHRY, CDR2 SYGVKD. The CDR3 sequence is 18 residues long. CDR3 residues: CATKGLAGGPPFWYEQYF. CDR3 in DNA: TGTGCCACCAAGGGGCTAGCGGGAGGCCCCCCGTTTTGGTACGAGCAGTACTTC.

This clone was picked up many times. The V call is TRBV25-1, the J call TRBJ1-6, with 7 positions matching TRBD1. Germline V lookup: CDR1 MGHDK, CDR2 SYGVNS. The CDR3 is made up of 15 amino acids. Trimming at V came to 1 base and at J to 7 bases, leaving 4 bases not matched to a gene. The CDR3 protein is CASSESGTVNSPLHF. CDR3 DNA: TGTGCCAGCAGTGAATCCGGGACAGTAAATTCACCCCTCCACTTT.

The V call is TRBV28, the J call TRBJ2-5; D is possibly TRBD2 (6 bases). The germline V gene encodes CDR1 MDHEN and CDR2 SYDVKM. With 6 bases removed from V and 2 bases from J, the gap between germline ends came to 13 bases. The CDR3 sequence is 14 residues long. The CDR3 sequence: CASRWLEGQETQYF. CDR3 sequence (DNA): TGTGCCAGCAGATGGTTGGAGGGTCAAGAGACCCAGTACTTC.

The chain combines TRBV5-1 with TRBJ2-7; 9 nucleotides align to TRBD2. The CDR3 totals 16 residues. Germline V lookup: CDR1 SGHRS, CDR2 YFSETQ. V shed 4 bases, J shed 4 bases, and the junction held 12 bases outside the gene matches. The CDR3 nucleotides are TGCGCCAGCAGCCGCGTGGGGGCGGGAGGGTGGTACGAGCAGTACTTC. This sequence encodes CASSRVGAGGWYEQYF.

Many counts were recorded for this clone. The rearrangement joins TRBV6-1 to TRBJ2-2, with unresolved D. The CDR3 sequence is 13 residues long. The V end lost 1 base, the J end lost 6 bases, and 6 bases lay between the germline ends. Germline CDR1 reads MNHNS; CDR2 reads SASEGT. CDR3: CASSEGDAGELFF. For the CDR3, the DNA is TGTGCCAGCAGTGAAGGAGATGCCGGGGAGCTGTTTTTT.

The rearrangement links TRBV19 to TRBJ1-2; possibly TRBD1 for D (6 bases). Trimming removed 5 bases from V and 4 bases from J, with 20 bases in between. CDR1 is LNHDA and CDR2 is SQIVND in the germline V gene (reference sequence). The CDR3 length is 16 residues. The CDR3 DNA follows: TGTGCCAGTAGTCCACGGGACACCCGAGCGACCTATGGCTACACCTTC. It yields the protein CASSPRDTRATYGYTF.

Many counts were recorded for this clone. The V call is TRBV7-9, the J call TRBJ1-1, with TRBD1 identical over 7 bases. V gave up 11 bases and J gave up 8 bases; unmatched junction bases: 14. Looked up from germline, CDR1 is SEHNR and CDR2 is FQNEAQ (reference sequence). This CDR3 is built from 13 residues. The CDR3 here is CAGGTDPFEEAFF. The DNA of the CDR3 is TGTGCCGGAGGGACAGATCCTTTCGAGGAAGCTTTCTTT.

This sequence joins TRBV25-1 and TRBJ2-7, with 9 bases aligning to TRBD1. CDR3 length: 16 residues. V dropped 2 bases and J dropped 2; count of bases not matched to a gene: 7. Germline V lookup: CDR1 MGHDK, CDR2 SYGVNS. CDR3 nucleotides: TGTGCCAGCAGTGAAGACCCCGGGACAGGGCCCTACGAGCAGTACTTC. This codes for CASSEDPGTGPYEQYF.

This chain connects TRBV6-5 to TRBJ2-2, with D uncertain. Trimming stripped 6 bases from V and 7 bases from J, with 15 bases between. The CDR3 contains 14 residues. Germline CDR1 and CDR2: MNHEY and SVGAGI. CDR3 nucleotide sequence: TGTGCCAGCAGGTCGGGTGACTCGAGCGGGGAGCTGTTTTTT. Translation gives CASRSGDSSGELFF.

This clone has a handful of counts. This CDR3 is CASSLGTSSLYEQYF. The CDR3, as DNA: TGTGCCAGCAGCTTAGGGACTAGTAGCCTCTACGAGCAGTACTTC. The rearrangement uses TRBV7-8 and TRBJ2-7, with TRBD2 identical over 7 bases. Germline V lookup: CDR1 SGHVS, CDR2 FQNEAQ. The CDR3 sequence is 15 residues long. V was clipped by 1 base and J by 3 bases; unmatched bases: 6.

The rearrangement links TRBV27 to TRBJ2-1, with 11 bases lining up with TRBD2. CDR3 size: 15 residues. Per germline, CDR1 MNHEY and CDR2 SMNVEV (reference sequence). The V segment lost 7 bases and the J segment 6 bases; nucleotides outside the gene matches: 8. The CDR3 protein is CASNQLAGVVNEQFF. CDR3 in DNA: TGTGCCAGCAATCAACTAGCGGGAGTCGTCAATGAGCAGTTCTTC.

The chain recombines TRBV6-4 with TRBJ1-5, with D possibly being TRBD1 (6 bases). Germline V CDR1 and CDR2: MRHNA, SNTAGT. V lost 10 bases and J lost 0, with 16 bases in between. This CDR3 spans 15 amino acids. CDR3 DNA sequence: TGTGCCACCCCGGGGACACACCATAGCAATCAGCCCCAGCATTTT. Translating it yields CATPGTHHSNQPQHF.

The chain carries TRBV29-1 and TRBJ2-1; D possibly corresponds to TRBD1 (6 bases). The CDR3 length is 15 residues. Germline V lookup: CDR1 SQVTM, CDR2 ANQGSEA. The V end was cut by 2 bases, the J end by 12 bases, with 23 bases between. The CDR3 DNA sequence: TGCAGCGTTGAACCTACCGGGACACCCCTAAGGCGGCAGTTCTTC. Translation: CSVEPTGTPLRRQFF.

The table lists this clone with a few counts. This CDR3 reads CASSEGAGDTDTQYF. As DNA, the CDR3 is TGCGCCAGCAGTGAAGGGGCGGGAGACACAGATACGCAGTATTTT. The rearrangement joins TRBV10-1 to TRBJ2-3; 7 bases line up with TRBD2. The CDR3 is made up of 15 amino acids. The germline gives CDR1 WNHNN, CDR2 SYGVQD (reference sequence). Unmatched junction bases numbered 5, after V lost 3 bases and J lost 2 bases.

This sequence joins TRBV25-1 and TRBJ2-7; TRBD1 aligns across 7 bases. Germline CDR1 and CDR2: MGHDK and SYGVNS. V was pared by 3 bases and J by 7 bases, with 9 bases of the junction left unmatched. The CDR3 length is 14 residues. The CDR3 bases are TGTGCCAGCAGTGATCCGACAGGGCTGGAAGAGCAGTACTTC. It is translated as CASSDPTGLEEQYF.